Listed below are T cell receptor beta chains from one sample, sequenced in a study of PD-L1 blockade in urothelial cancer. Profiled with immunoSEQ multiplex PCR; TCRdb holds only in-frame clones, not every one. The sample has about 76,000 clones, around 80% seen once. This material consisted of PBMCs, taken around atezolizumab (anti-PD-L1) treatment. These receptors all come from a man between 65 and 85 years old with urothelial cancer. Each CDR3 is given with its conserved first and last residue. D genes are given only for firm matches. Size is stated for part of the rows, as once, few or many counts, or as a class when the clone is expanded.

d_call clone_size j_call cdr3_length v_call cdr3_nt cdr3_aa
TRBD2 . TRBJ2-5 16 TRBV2 TGTGCCAGCAGTGAAATAGCGGGAGGCATTTCAGAGACCCAGTACTTC CASSEIAGGISETQYF
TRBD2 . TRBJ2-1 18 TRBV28 TGTGCCAGCAGTCCTACCCCCTCATTAGCGGGAGGCTTGAATGAGCAGTTCTTC CASSPTPSLAGGLNEQFF
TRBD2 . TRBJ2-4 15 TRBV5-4 TGTGCCAGCAGCTCTGGACTAGTAGCCAAAAACATTCAGTACTTC CASSSGLVAKNIQYF
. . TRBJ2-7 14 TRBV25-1 TGTGCCAGCAGTCCCTGGGGGGGGCCCTACGAGCAGTACTTC CASSPWGGPYEQYF
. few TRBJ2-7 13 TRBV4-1 TGCGCCAGCAGCCAAGATTCGCGAGGCGAGCAGTACTTC CASSQDSRGEQYF
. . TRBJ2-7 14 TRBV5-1 TGCGCCAGCAGCTTGCAGGGGTACGCTACGGGGCAGTACTTC CASSLQGYATGQYF
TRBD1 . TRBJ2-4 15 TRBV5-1 TGCGCCAGCAGCCCTTCCGGGACAGGGGGAGACATTCAGTACTTC CASSPSGTGGDIQYF
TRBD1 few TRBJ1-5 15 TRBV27 TGTGCCAGCAGGCCCGGGACAGGTAGAGATCAGCCCCAGCATTTT CASRPGTGRDQPQHF
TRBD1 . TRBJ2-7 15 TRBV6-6 TGTGCCAGCAGTAGACAGGGGGCGATTGTTTACGAGCAGTACTTC CASSRQGAIVYEQYF
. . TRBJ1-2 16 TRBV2 TGTGCCAGCAGTGAAAGTTGGGCAGGGGATGACTATGGCTACACCTTC CASSESWAGDDYGYTF
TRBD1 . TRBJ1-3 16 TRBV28 TGTGCCAGCAGTGTTCGAACAGGGGGCGGTGGAAACACCATATATTTT CASSVRTGGGGNTIYF
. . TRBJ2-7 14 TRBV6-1 TGTGCCAGCAGTCCCCGGACAGAGCCCTACGAGCAGTACTTC CASSPRTEPYEQYF
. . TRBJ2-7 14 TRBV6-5 TGTGCCAGCGCCTCCGGGACTTCTACCTACGAGCAGTACTTC CASASGTSTYEQYF
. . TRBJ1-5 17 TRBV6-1 TGTGCCAGCAGTGAACGGGTACGGGCGGGAAGCAATCAGCCCCAGCATTTT CASSERVRAGSNQPQHF
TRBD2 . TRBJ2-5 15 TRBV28 TGTGCCAGCATGGCGGGAGGTTGGGGTCAGGAGACCCAGTACTTC CASMAGGWGQETQYF
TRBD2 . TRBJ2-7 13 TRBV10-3 TGTGCCATCAGACTAGCGCTTACCTACGAGCAGTACTTC CAIRLALTYEQYF
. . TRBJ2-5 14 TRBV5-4 TGTGCCAGCAGCTTGGCGGGGATCCAAGAGACCCAGTACTTC CASSLAGIQETQYF
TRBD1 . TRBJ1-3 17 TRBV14 TGTGCCAGCAGCCAAGATGGACAGGGATGGGCTGGAAACACCATATATTTT CASSQDGQGWAGNTIYF
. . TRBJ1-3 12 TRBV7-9 TGTGCCAGCAGGTCTACTACCGCCACCATATATTTT CASRSTTATIYF
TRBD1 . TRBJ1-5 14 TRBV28 TGTGCCAGCAGTTTACCAGACAGGGATCAGCCCCAGCATTTT CASSLPDRDQPQHF
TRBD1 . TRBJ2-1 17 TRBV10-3 TGTGCCATCAGTGATGTCTCCGGGACAGCCTCCTACAATGAGCAGTTCTTC CAISDVSGTASYNEQFF
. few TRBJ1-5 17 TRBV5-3 TGTGCCAGAAGCTTGGGAGGTTCGAAGAATAGCAATCAGCCCCAGCATTTT CARSLGGSKNSNQPQHF
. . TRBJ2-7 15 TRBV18 TGTGCCAGCTCACCACTGGGGGACTCCTCCTACGAGCAGTACTTC CASSPLGDSSYEQYF
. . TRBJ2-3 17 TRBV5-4 TGTGCCAGCAGCTTGGCCCTGGACAGTTGGGGATCAGATACGCAGTATTTT CASSLALDSWGSDTQYF
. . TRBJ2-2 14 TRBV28 TGTGCCAGCAGTTCCCCACAGAACACCGGGGAGCTGTTTTTT CASSSPQNTGELFF
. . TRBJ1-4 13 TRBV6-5 TGTGCCAGCAGTCCTAAGTTGCGTGAAAAACTGTTTTTT CASSPKLREKLFF
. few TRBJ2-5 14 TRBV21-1 TGTGCCAGCAGCCCCCGGACTTACCAAGAGACCCAGTACTTC CASSPRTYQETQYF
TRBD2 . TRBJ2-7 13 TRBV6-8 TGTGCCAGCAGTAACGGGGGGGCCTACGAGCAGTACTTC CASSNGGAYEQYF
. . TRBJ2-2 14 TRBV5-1 TGCGCCAGCAGGGGGGGAGAGAATACCGGGGAGCTGTTTTTT CASRGGENTGELFF
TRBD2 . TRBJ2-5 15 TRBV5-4 TGTGCCAGCAGCTTGAGTAGCGGGAGTGGAGAGACCCAGTACTTC CASSLSSGSGETQYF
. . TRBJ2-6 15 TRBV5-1 TGCGCCAGCAGCTCCGCACCGGCTGGGGCCAACGTCCTGACTTTC CASSSAPAGANVLTF
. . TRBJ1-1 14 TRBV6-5 TGTGCCAGCATCCACGGAGGCACTGGAGCTGAAGCTTTCTTT CASIHGGTGAEAFF